This T cell receptor beta chain was sequenced in a study of OX40 agonist ivuxolimab in advanced cancers. Data came from immunoSEQ multiplex PCR; TCRdb stores just in-frame clones and leaves some out. The sample carries roughly 100,000 clones, just under 95% recorded once. This CDR3 spans 15 amino acids. The J segment lost 2 bases and the V segment lost 5 bases, leaving 5 bases of the junction unmatched. Germline V gene data show CDR1 as SGHTA and CDR2 as FQGTGA. The specimen comprised CD4+ or CD8+ T cells sorted from blood, sampled in a trial of the OX40 agonist ivuxolimab. This TCR came from an adult with an advanced solid tumor such as melanoma, head and neck, liver or kidney cancer. The rearrangement links TRBV7-3 to TRBJ2-3; 9 nucleotides match TRBD2. The CDR3 DNA reads as TGTGCCAGCAGCCCCTCTAGCGGGGACACAGATACGCAGTATTTT. It yields the protein CASSPSSGDTDTQYF. Together with reference TRBV7-3 and TRBJ2-3, the CDR3 gives the full variable domain: GAGVSQTPSNKVTEKGKYVELRCDPISGHTALYWYRQSLGQGPEFLIYFQGTGAADDSGLPNDRFFAVRPEGSVSTLKIQRTERGDSAVYLCASSPSSGDTDTQYFGPGTRLTVL.